This TCR beta chain was captured in a study of T cell responses to AZD1222 COVID-19 vaccine. The ends lost 3 bases at V and 5 bases at J; junction bases unmatched: 1. CDR1 and CDR2 (germline): LGHNA, YNFKEQ. The CDR3 is 12 amino acids. Concerning this clone: Its antigen remains unknown.

TCRdb's table, derived via immunoSEQ multiplex PCR, lists solely in-frame clones and lacks some. The sample lists about 40,000 clones, about nine tenths occurring once. Study-wide points: A rise in Spike-specific TCR breadth and depth followed two AZD1222 doses. Mapped onto spike, vaccine-associated CD4 TCRs spanned it and were dominant at 160-218 and 743-854.

Sequences were derived from peripheral blood, sampled 28 days after the second dose of the MenACWY control vaccine. This sequence joins TRBV4-2 and TRBJ2-7; TRBD1 matches 7 bases. The receptor's source is an adult who received the MenACWY meningococcal vaccine as a control. In DNA form, the CDR3 reads TGTGCCAGCAGCCACGACAGGGACGAGCAGTACTTC. This sequence encodes CASSHDRDEQYF.